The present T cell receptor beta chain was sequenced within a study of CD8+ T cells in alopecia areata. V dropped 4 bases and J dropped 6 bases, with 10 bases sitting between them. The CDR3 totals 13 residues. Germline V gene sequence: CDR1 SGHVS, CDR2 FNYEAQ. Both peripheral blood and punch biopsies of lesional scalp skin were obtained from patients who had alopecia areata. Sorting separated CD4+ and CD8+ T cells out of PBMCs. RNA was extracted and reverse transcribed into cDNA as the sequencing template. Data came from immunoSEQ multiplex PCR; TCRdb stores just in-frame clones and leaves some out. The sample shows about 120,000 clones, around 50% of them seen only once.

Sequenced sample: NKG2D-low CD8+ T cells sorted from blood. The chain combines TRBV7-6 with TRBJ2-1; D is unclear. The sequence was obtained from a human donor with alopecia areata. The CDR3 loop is CASSSLPGNEQFF. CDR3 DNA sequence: TGTGCCAGCAGCTCCCTCCCAGGCAATGAGCAGTTCTTC.